Presented here are 24 T cell receptor beta chains from one specimen sequenced in a study of blood T cell repertoires in COVID-19 (dated by TCRdb to the early 2020s). Receptor libraries were prepared by the immunoSEQ multiplex PCR assay. In its TCRdb copy, this immuneACCESS table keeps in-frame sequences only and misses some clones. Where compared with another copy, unresolved V genes explain less than half of these, and the others have no known cause. In all, the sample holds approximately 500,000 clones, and roughly 85% of those were seen once. In total, the top ten clones hold roughly 3.1% of the sample. The sequenced sample was peripheral blood. Source of these receptors: a human donor in a cohort sampled during active COVID-19.

The rearrangement links TRBV30 to TRBJ1-3; perhaps TRBD1 as D (6 bases). V gave up 7 bases and J gave up 4 bases, with 17 bases separating them. The CDR3 totals 14 residues. Germline V gene lookup returns CDR1 GTSNPN and CDR2 SVGIG (reference sequence). The CDR3 loop is CALDWGQGGNTIYF. The CDR3 nucleotides are TGTGCCTTGGACTGGGGCCAGGGGGGAAACACCATATATTTT.

The rearrangement uses TRBV18 and TRBJ1-5, with 7 bases that match TRBD1. The germline V gene encodes CDR1 KGHSH and CDR2 LQKENI. J was trimmed by 5 bases and V by 4 bases; bases with no gene match: 5. CDR3 length equals 14 residues. The CDR3: CASSHNRGDQPQHF. The CDR3 DNA is TGTGCCAGCTCACACAACAGGGGTGATCAGCCCCAGCATTTT.

CDR3 residues: CSASPAGGQFNEQFF. CDR3 in DNA: TGCAGTGCTAGTCCAGCGGGAGGGCAATTCAATGAGCAGTTCTTC. This chain connects TRBV20-1 to TRBJ2-1; TRBD2 matches 10 bases. With 3 bases clipped from V and 6 bases from J, the junction kept 8 bases outside the gene matches. The CDR3 runs 15 residues. Germline V gene sequence: CDR1 DFQATT, CDR2 SNEGSKA (reference sequence).

The chain carries TRBV11-3 and TRBJ2-1; 9 bases align to TRBD1. The CDR3 covers 15 residues. The germline gives CDR1 SGHNT, CDR2 YENEEA. The trim removed 5 bases at V and 1 base at J, leaving 3 bases unmatched. CDR3: CASSKGTGSYNEQFF. Here the CDR3 DNA reads TGTGCCAGCAGCAAAGGGACAGGGTCCTACAATGAGCAGTTCTTC.

The chain joins TRBV28 to TRBJ1-5, with a possible D match to TRBD1 (6 bases). V lost 7 bases, J lost 1 base, and 14 bases lay in between. The V gene's germline CDR1 is MDHEN and CDR2 SYDVKM. The CDR3 has 15 residues. The CDR3 sequence is CASTEGGASNQPQHF. The CDR3 DNA reads TGTGCCAGCACTGAGGGGGGGGCCAGCAATCAGCCCCAGCATTTT.

CDR3 loop: CASSRSGGLADSYEQYF. Here the CDR3 DNA reads TGTGCCAGCAGCCGGTCGGGGGGACTAGCCGATTCCTACGAGCAGTACTTC. This chain joins TRBV9 and TRBJ2-7; 9 bases agree with TRBD2. V was pared by 4 bases and J by 1 base, with 12 bases of the junction left unmatched. The CDR3 runs to 17 residues. The germline CDR1 and CDR2 sequences are SGDLS and YYNGEE.

The chain recombines TRBV5-1 with TRBJ2-7; TRBD2 agrees at 13 bases. In germline, CDR1 is SGHRS, CDR2 YFSETQ. The CDR3 extends over 16 amino acids. V shed 1 base and J 3 bases; nucleotides not matched to a gene: 4. CDR3 sequence reads: CASSLTGTSGNYEQYF. Here the CDR3 DNA reads TGCGCCAGCAGCTTGACCGGGACTAGCGGGAACTACGAGCAGTACTTC.

V gene TRBV5-1 combines with J gene TRBJ2-1; weak D call: TRBD2 (5 bases). The V end lost 2 bases, the J end lost 3 bases, and 15 bases lay between the germline ends. Germline V gives CDR1 SGHRS, CDR2 YFSETQ. This CDR3 is built from 16 residues. The CDR3 coding sequence is TGCGCCAGCAGCTTTGGAGGCGGAGGCAGCTACAATGAGCAGTTCTTC. Translation gives CASSFGGGGSYNEQFF.

This clone was found once. The chain is built from TRBV5-1 and TRBJ2-3; 8 bases are a match to TRBD2. Germline CDR1 reads SGHRS; CDR2 reads YFSETQ. Losses at the gene ends were 4 bases for V and 9 bases for J; bases not matched to a gene: 19. The CDR3 has 17 amino acids. CDR3 region: CASSPGLANAPSGTQYF. In DNA form, the CDR3 reads TGCGCCAGCAGCCCAGGACTAGCCAACGCTCCATCCGGCACGCAGTATTTT.

The chain is built from TRBV18 and TRBJ1-1, with D perhaps matching TRBD1 (5 bases). Germline CDR1 reads KGHSH; CDR2 reads LQKENI. The CDR3 totals 15 residues. Between the trimmed V and J ends, which lost 3 bases and 1 base, there was a span of 12 bases. The CDR3 coding sequence is TGTGCCAGCTCACCGTGGCGGGGGAGGAACACTGAAGCTTTCTTT. Amino acids: CASSPWRGRNTEAFF.

The genes are TRBV19 and TRBJ1-5; no clear D. CDR3 length: 12 amino acids. Trimming pared 5 bases from V and 4 bases from J, leaving 6 bases between. Germline-derived CDR1 and CDR2 are LNHDA and SQIVND (reference sequence). CDR3 amino acids: CASSVRNQPQHF. The CDR3 DNA reads as TGTGCCAGTAGTGTCAGGAATCAGCCCCAGCATTTT.

J is TRBJ1-1 and V is TRBV20-1; D ambiguous. The V gene's germline CDR1 is DFQATT and CDR2 SNEGSKA (reference sequence). The ends were cut back, 7 bases at V and 5 bases at J, with 11 bases in the middle. CDR3 length: 11 amino acids. The CDR3 protein is CSVSGKTEAFF. DNA for the CDR3: TGCAGTGTTTCGGGGAAGACTGAAGCTTTCTTT.

J is TRBJ1-1 and V is TRBV6-5, with D possibly matching TRBD1 (5 bases). The CDR3 consists of 15 residues. V was trimmed by 5 bases and J by 4 bases, leaving 17 bases between them. Germline values: CDR1 MNHEY, CDR2 SVGAGI. The CDR3 coding sequence is TGTGCCAGCAGTCCGAGTGGGACCGGGAGCACTGAAGCTTTCTTT. Residues: CASSPSGTGSTEAFF.

The V and J genes are TRBV6-2 or TRBV6-3 and TRBJ1-2; weak D call: TRBD1 (6 bases). Trimming took off 2 bases at V and 0 bases at J, with 13 bases between the two ends. The CDR3 totals 16 residues. From germline, CDR1 is MNHEY and CDR2 SVGEGT. The CDR3 sequence is CASSYLTTGPNYGYTF. In DNA, the CDR3 is TGTGCCAGCAGTTACCTCACGACAGGACCTAACTATGGCTACACCTTC.

This clone was observed a few times. This chain uses TRBV5-4 with TRBJ2-2; 10 bases agree with TRBD2. CDR1 is SGHNT and CDR2 is YYREEE in the germline V gene (reference sequence). Trimming took 3 bases from V and 2 from J; bases not matched to a gene: 4. The CDR3 loop spans 16 amino acids. The CDR3 bases are TGTGCCAGCAGCTCAACTAGCGGGGTTAACACCGGGGAGCTGTTTTTT. Translated, it gives CASSSTSGVNTGELFF. Drawing the rest from reference TRBV5-4 and TRBJ2-2, the complete variable domain is ETGVTQSPTHLIKTRGQQVTLRCSSQSGHNTVSWYQQALGQGPQFIFQYYREEENGRGNFPPRFSGLQFPNYSSELNVNALELDDSALYLCASSSTSGVNTGELFFGEGSRLTVL.

CDR3 sequence reads: CASSLDPLTGYYGYTF. CDR3 DNA sequence: TGTGCCAGCAGCTTAGACCCTTTGACAGGATACTATGGCTACACCTTC. The chain carries TRBV7-2 and TRBJ1-2, with a tentative D call TRBD1 (6 bases). Trimming stripped 1 base from V and 3 bases from J, with 15 bases between. The CDR3 runs to 16 residues. Germline CDR1 SGHTA, CDR2 FQGNSA.

The CDR3 loop is CASSLNRGADTQYF. The CDR3 DNA reads TGTGCCAGCAGCTTAAACAGGGGAGCAGATACGCAGTATTTT. V and J are TRBV7-3 and TRBJ2-3, with TRBD1 matching 7 bases. The V gene end was trimmed by 1 base and the J gene end by 4 bases; junction bases not matched to a gene: 2. Germline lookup yields CDR1 SGHTA and CDR2 FQGTGA. The CDR3 has 14 residues.

CDR3 region: CATSDYRDSGYTF. The CDR3 DNA is TGTGCCACCAGTGATTACCGGGACAGTGGCTACACCTTC. The J gene is TRBJ1-2, the V gene TRBV24-1; 7 nucleotides line up with TRBD1. The CDR3 is 13 residues long. Germline V lookup: CDR1 KGHDR, CDR2 SFDVKD. V lost 2 bases to trimming and J lost 7 bases; unmatched junction nucleotides: 3.

This clone is a singleton in its sample. The V call is TRBV24-1, the J call TRBJ1-2, with 7 bases that match TRBD1. The CDR3 consists of 15 residues. Germline assignment: CDR1 KGHDR and CDR2 SFDVKD. Unmatched junction bases numbered 6, after V lost 2 bases and J lost 4 bases. The CDR3 here is CATSDSKQGVYGYTF. CDR3 DNA sequence: TGTGCCACCAGTGATTCTAAGCAGGGGGTCTATGGCTACACCTTC.

The CDR3 protein is CASSFGPQAGTDTQYF. CDR3 bases: TGTGCCAGCAGCTTCGGGCCCCAAGCGGGAACAGATACGCAGTATTTT. This chain uses TRBV11-3 with TRBJ2-3; 7 bases agree with TRBD2. With V trimmed by 3 bases and J by 3 bases, 9 bases remained unmatched. Looked up from germline, CDR1 is SGHNT and CDR2 is YENEEA. The CDR3 spans 16 residues. Combining the CDR3 with reference TRBV11-3 and TRBJ2-3 gives the whole variable domain EAGVVQSPRYKIIEKKQPVAFWCNPISGHNTLYWYLQNLGQGPELLIRYENEEAVDDSQLPKDRFSAERLKGVDSTLKIQPAELGDSAVYLCASSFGPQAGTDTQYFGPGTRLTVL.

This clone was recorded a few times. This chain connects TRBV30 to TRBJ2-5, with 7 bases that match TRBD1. Germline-derived CDR1 and CDR2 are GTSNPN and SVGIG (reference sequence). Unmatched junction bases numbered 8, after V lost 2 bases and J lost 2 bases. The CDR3 runs 15 residues. The CDR3 sequence is CAWSFLGQVQETQYF. CDR3 DNA sequence: TGTGCCTGGAGTTTCCTTGGACAGGTTCAAGAGACCCAGTACTTC.

The rearrangement joins TRBV28 to TRBJ1-2; 7 bases fit TRBD1. Losses at the gene ends were 5 bases for V and 5 bases for J; bases not matched to a gene: 11. The CDR3 runs to 15 residues. Germline lookup yields CDR1 MDHEN and CDR2 SYDVKM. CDR3 sequence reads: CASSLDREVLYGYTF. For the CDR3, the DNA is TGTGCCAGCAGTCTAGACAGGGAGGTGCTTTATGGCTACACCTTC.

This sequence joins TRBV15 and TRBJ2-7; 10 positions agree with TRBD1. V shed 5 bases and J 6 bases; nucleotides not matched to a gene: 10. Germline V gene lookup returns CDR1 LNHNV and CDR2 YYDKDF (reference sequence). The CDR3 sequence is 15 residues long. CDR3 nucleotides: TGTGCCACCAGCCCTCGGACAGGGGGAGGGAGCGAGCAGTACTTC. The encoded protein is CATSPRTGGGSEQYF.

The sample holds a few counts of this clone. This chain connects TRBV3-1 (or the pseudogene TRBV3-2) to TRBJ2-7, with D uncertain. The CDR3 consists of 14 residues. The V end was cut by 1 base, the J end by 4 bases, with 11 bases between. Germline CDR1 reads LGHDT; CDR2 reads YNNKEL (reference sequence). The CDR3 protein is CASSQGPQIYEQYF. Here the CDR3 DNA reads TGTGCCAGCAGCCAAGGTCCCCAGATTTACGAGCAGTACTTC.